Following are 29 T cell receptor beta chains from one sample sequenced in a study of cytomegalovirus exposure and HLA in healthy donors. Vbeta (60) and Jbeta (13) primers were used in the PCR. Generated by immunoSEQ multiplex PCR, the TCRdb table keeps only in-frame clones and is missing some. There are fewer than 150,000 clones in the sample; roughly 80% occur only once, and 2% lies in the top ten. The sample taken for sequencing was PBMCs. Source of these receptors: a man aged 25-45 years in good health and CMV-seronegative.

This sequence joins TRBV29-1 and TRBJ2-7, with 9 nucleotides matching TRBD1. Per the germline V gene, CDR1 is SQVTM and CDR2 is ANQGSEA. The V and J ends lost 0 bases and 3 bases, in that order; junction bases with no gene match: 6. The CDR3 covers 15 residues. The CDR3: CSVEERQGVGYEQYF. The CDR3 DNA reads as TGCAGCGTTGAAGAACGACAGGGGGTTGGCTACGAGCAGTACTTC.

This chain links TRBV7-6 with TRBJ2-4; the match to TRBD2 covers 7 bases. With 1 base clipped from V and 0 bases from J, the junction kept 3 bases outside the gene matches. Germline lookup yields CDR1 SGHVS and CDR2 FNYEAQ. This CDR3 region has 16 residues. The CDR3 DNA reads as TGTGCCAGCAGCTTAGGGGAGGGTCTAGCCAAAAACATTCAGTACTTC. It codes for CASSLGEGLAKNIQYF.

The V gene is TRBV27, the J gene TRBJ1-5; D gene unclear. This CDR3 contains 15 residues. V was trimmed by 2 bases and J by 0 bases, leaving 8 bases between them. Per the germline V gene, CDR1 is MNHEY and CDR2 is SMNVEV (reference sequence). CDR3 coding DNA: TGTGCCAGCAGTTTAGGGCCAGGTAGCAATCAGCCCCAGCATTTT. Translated: CASSLGPGSNQPQHF.

The chain is built from TRBV6-6 and TRBJ2-7; no clear D. Looked up from germline, CDR1 is MNHNY and CDR2 is SVGAGI (reference sequence). The CDR3 covers 11 residues. V lost 5 bases and J lost 7, with 9 bases in between. The CDR3 sequence: CASSERAEQYF. The CDR3 DNA follows: TGTGCCAGCAGTGAAAGAGCTGAGCAGTACTTC.

The J gene is TRBJ1-1, the V gene TRBV10-3; D gene unclear. V was cut by 8 bases and J by 10 bases, with 20 bases left in between. CDR3 length: 13 residues. Germline V gene lookup returns CDR1 ENHRY and CDR2 SYGVKD. The CDR3 sequence is CAIQRQHTERAFF. The CDR3 DNA sequence: TGTGCCATCCAAAGGCAGCACACCGAGCGAGCTTTCTTT.

The V and J genes are TRBV5-1 and TRBJ2-7; the match to TRBD1 covers 7 bases. Germline-derived CDR1 and CDR2 are SGHRS and YFSETQ. The CDR3 totals 15 residues. Trimming at V came to 4 bases and at J to 3 bases, leaving 10 bases not matched to a gene. Written as DNA, the CDR3 is TGCGCCAGCAGCCAAGCCCCGACAGGGTTCTACGAGCAGTACTTC. This sequence encodes CASSQAPTGFYEQYF.

CDR3 in DNA: TGTGCCAGCAGTTCTTGGCAGGGGAGGGAAAAAGGATATGGCTACACCTTC. The encoded protein is CASSSWQGREKGYGYTF. The chain employs TRBV28 and TRBJ1-2; D possibly corresponds to TRBD1 (6 bases). The CDR3 consists of 17 residues. Trimming stripped 4 bases from V and 5 bases from J, with 23 bases between. Germline CDR1 is MDHEN and CDR2 is SYDVKM.

The chain joins TRBV6-1 to TRBJ2-7; D ambiguous. Germline V gene lookup returns CDR1 MNHNS and CDR2 SASEGT. The CDR3 contains 12 residues. Trimming removed 2 bases at V and 5 bases at J, with 7 bases between. As DNA, the CDR3 is TGTGCCAGCAGTGAAATAACAGACGAGCAGTACTTC. This sequence encodes CASSEITDEQYF.

The V call is TRBV5-1, the J call TRBJ2-7; the match to TRBD1 covers 8 bases. Trimming at V came to 4 bases and at J to 0 bases, leaving 12 bases not matched to a gene. Germline V gives CDR1 SGHRS, CDR2 YFSETQ. The CDR3 loop spans 17 amino acids. This CDR3 reads CASSDAFPGQASYEQYF. CDR3 bases: TGCGCCAGCAGCGACGCATTCCCGGGACAGGCCTCCTACGAGCAGTACTTC.

V is TRBV29-1 and J is TRBJ1-1, with 7 bases fitting TRBD1. V shed 3 bases, J shed 0 bases, and the junction held 10 bases outside the gene matches. This CDR3 comprises 16 residues. Germline V CDR1 and CDR2: SQVTM, ANQGSEA. The CDR3 region has the DNA TGCAGCGTTGAGGGAGACAGGGTGGGTATGAACACTGAAGCTTTCTTT. Translation: CSVEGDRVGMNTEAFF.

This chain connects TRBV28 to TRBJ2-2, with D possibly TRBD2 on 6 matching bases. V gave up 6 bases and J gave up 8 bases, with 16 bases separating them. The germline V gene has CDR1 MDHEN and CDR2 SYDVKM. CDR3 length: 14 amino acids. The DNA for the CDR3 is TGTGCCAGCAGCCAGGGACTTTTGGTGGGGGAGCTGTTTTTT. This translates into CASSQGLLVGELFF.

The chain couples TRBV7-8 to TRBJ2-7; TRBD2 matches at 9 bases. CDR3 length equals 14 residues. From germline, CDR1 is SGHVS and CDR2 FQNEAQ. V lost 5 bases to trimming and J lost 3 bases; unmatched junction nucleotides: 5. CDR3 region: CASSAPSGIYEQYF. CDR3 nucleotide sequence: TGTGCCAGCAGCGCGCCTAGCGGGATCTACGAGCAGTACTTC.

This sequence joins TRBV11-3 and TRBJ2-2; D gene unclear. V was cut by 3 bases and J by 6 bases, with 5 bases left in between. CDR3 length: 12 amino acids. Germline CDR1 is SGHNT and CDR2 is YENEEA. CDR3 residues: CASSFAAGELFF. The CDR3 nucleotides are TGTGCCAGCAGCTTTGCGGCCGGGGAGCTGTTTTTT. The variable domain in full, completed from reference TRBV11-3 and TRBJ2-2, reads EAGVVQSPRYKIIEKKQPVAFWCNPISGHNTLYWYLQNLGQGPELLIRYENEEAVDDSQLPKDRFSAERLKGVDSTLKIQPAELGDSAVYLCASSFAAGELFFGEGSRLTVL.

This clone showed up just a few times. The same CDR3 also results from other DNA sequences found in this sample. The chain links TRBV5-1 to TRBJ2-7, with D unclear. The V end lost 1 base, the J end lost 7 bases, and 6 bases lay between the germline ends. Germline V gene lookup returns CDR1 SGHRS and CDR2 YFSETQ. The CDR3 length is 11 residues. This CDR3 reads CASSLRQEQYF. The CDR3 DNA is TGCGCCAGCAGCTTGCGACAAGAGCAGTACTTC. The whole variable domain, remainder taken from reference TRBV5-1 and TRBJ2-7, is KAGVTQTPRYLIKTRGQQVTLSCSPISGHRSVSWYQQTPGQGLQFLFEYFSETQRNKGNFPGRFSGRQFSNSRSEMNVSTLELGDSALYLCASSLRQEQYFGPGTRLTVT.

The chain is built from TRBV5-1 and TRBJ2-5; D gene unclear. From germline, CDR1 is SGHRS and CDR2 YFSETQ. V was pared by 4 bases and J by 5 bases, with 9 bases between. This CDR3 has 12 residues. The CDR3 coding sequence is TGCGCCAGCAGCCCCGACTGGGAGACCCAGTACTTC. It codes for CASSPDWETQYF.

This clone occurred once. V is TRBV6-6 and J is TRBJ1-1, with D maybe TRBD1 (6 bases). The CDR3 spans 14 residues. The germline V gene encodes CDR1 MNHNY and CDR2 SVGAGI (reference sequence). The V end lost 0 bases, the J end lost 7 bases, and 12 bases lay between the germline ends. CDR3 DNA sequence: TGTGCCAGCAGTTACTCAGACAAAGGGGGTGAAGCTTTCTTT. It is translated as CASSYSDKGGEAFF.

The chain links TRBV28 to TRBJ1-4; possibly TRBD1 for D (5 bases). This CDR3 contains 16 residues. With 7 bases removed from V and 0 bases from J, the gap between germline ends came to 15 bases. Looked up from germline, CDR1 is MDHEN and CDR2 is SYDVKM. CDR3 residues: CASIPSGDATNEKLFF. The CDR3 coding sequence is TGTGCCAGCATCCCCTCGGGGGACGCAACTAATGAAAAACTGTTTTTT.

V is TRBV5-1 and J is TRBJ2-2; a weak D match, TRBD1 (5 bases). Looked up from germline, CDR1 is SGHRS and CDR2 is YFSETQ. This CDR3 is built from 15 residues. The ends were cut back, 2 bases at V and 4 bases at J, with 12 bases in the middle. The CDR3 sequence: CASSLQDPTTGELFF. The CDR3 DNA reads TGCGCCAGCAGCTTACAGGACCCGACCACCGGGGAGCTGTTTTTT.

The genes are TRBV4-1 and TRBJ2-7; D is possibly TRBD1 (6 bases). Trimming left V 3 bases short and J 0 bases short, with 12 bases between. This CDR3 has 15 amino acids. Germline loops: CDR1 MGHRA, CDR2 YSYEKL. Here the CDR3 reads CASSHLTGLSYEQYF. CDR3 sequence (DNA): TGCGCCAGCAGCCACTTGACAGGTCTCTCCTACGAGCAGTACTTC.

This chain links TRBV11-3 with TRBJ2-1, with TRBD1 matching over 8 bases. With V trimmed by 6 bases and J by 10 bases, 14 bases remained unmatched. The CDR3 sequence is 15 residues long. In germline, CDR1 is SGHNT, CDR2 YENEEA. CDR3: CASSPGTGRFREQFF. The CDR3 nucleotides are TGTGCCAGCAGTCCGGGGACAGGTCGTTTTAGGGAGCAGTTCTTC.

The chain recombines TRBV7-3 with TRBJ2-7; 10 nucleotides align to TRBD2. The CDR3 runs to 15 residues. Germline values: CDR1 SGHTA, CDR2 FQGTGA. The J segment lost 3 bases and the V segment lost 3 bases, leaving 5 bases of the junction unmatched. This chain's CDR3 is CASSFGLAGVYEQYF. DNA for the CDR3: TGTGCCAGCAGCTTTGGGCTAGCGGGAGTCTACGAGCAGTACTTC.

This chain joins TRBV21-1 and TRBJ1-4; TRBD1, the table's D call, was not compared with the DNA. TRBV21-1 is given as a pseudogene. The CDR3 has 13 amino acids. The CDR3: CASSNTTNEKLFF. The CDR3 DNA reads TGTGCCAGCAGCAACACAACTAATGAAAAACTGTTTTTT.

The chain couples TRBV5-5 to TRBJ2-7; TRBD1 matches at 10 bases. Per the germline V gene, CDR1 is SGHKS and CDR2 is YYEKEE (reference sequence). With 0 bases clipped from V and 6 bases from J, the junction kept 6 bases outside the gene matches. The CDR3 loop spans 15 amino acids. The CDR3 nucleotides read TGTGCCAGCAGCTTGGCCCCGGGACAGGGGTTCGAGCAGTACTTC. Residues: CASSLAPGQGFEQYF.

V usage is TRBV5-1 and J usage is TRBJ1-4; D perhaps matches TRBD1 (5 bases). V was clipped by 4 bases and J by 5 bases, with 12 bases between them. Germline CDR1 reads SGHRS; CDR2 reads YFSETQ. The CDR3 length is 14 residues. CDR3 protein: CASSGGTVNEKLFF. CDR3 nucleotide sequence: TGCGCCAGCAGCGGCGGGACGGTGAATGAAAAACTGTTTTTT.

The chain recombines TRBV2 with TRBJ2-5; D remains ambiguous. The CDR3 sequence is 11 residues long. Trimming removed 7 bases from V and 1 base from J, with 4 bases in between. CDR1 and CDR2 from the germline V gene are SNHLY and FYNNEI. CDR3: CASTFQETQYF. CDR3 in DNA: TGTGCCAGCACCTTCCAAGAGACCCAGTACTTC.

This chain links TRBV6-1 with TRBJ2-3; a possible D gene is TRBD2 (5 bases). V lost 6 bases and J 0 bases, leaving 10 bases between the germline ends. Germline CDR1 MNHNS, CDR2 SASEGT. CDR3 size: 14 residues. CDR3: CASRSGVSTDTQYF. The CDR3 DNA reads TGTGCCAGCAGGTCCGGGGTGAGCACAGATACGCAGTATTTT.

The V gene is TRBV29-1, the J gene TRBJ2-5, with D possibly TRBD2 on 6 matching bases. Per germline, CDR1 SQVTM and CDR2 ANQGSEA. The CDR3 runs to 15 residues. The germline V and J ends were trimmed by 5 bases and 7 bases, with 23 bases remaining between them. CDR3 protein: CSVYRHMRSGGTQYF. The CDR3 bases are TGCAGCGTTTACCGACATATGCGCTCCGGGGGGACCCAGTACTTC.

A few counts support this clone. The chain couples TRBV2 to TRBJ2-2; 7 bases line up with TRBD1. The ends lost 4 bases at V and 3 bases at J; junction bases unmatched: 14. The CDR3 loop spans 18 amino acids. Germline CDR1 and CDR2: SNHLY and FYNNEI. Here the CDR3 reads CASSGRPPQGTYTGELFF. Written as DNA, the CDR3 is TGTGCCAGCAGTGGGCGCCCCCCACAGGGGACCTACACCGGGGAGCTGTTTTTT. Full variable domain (missing parts from reference TRBV2 and TRBJ2-2): EPEVTQTPSHQVTQMGQEVILRCVPISNHLYFYWYRQILGQKVEFLVSFYNNEISEKSEIFDDQFSVERPDGSNFTLKIRSTKLEDSAMYFCASSGRPPQGTYTGELFFGEGSRLTVL.

The gene calls are TRBV13 and TRBJ2-3; 8 nucleotides match TRBD1. Trimming at V came to 0 bases and at J to 2 bases, leaving 13 bases not matched to a gene. Germline V gene data show CDR1 as PRHDT and CDR2 as FYEKMQ (reference sequence). This CDR3 contains 19 residues. In DNA, the CDR3 is TGTGCCAGCAGCTTAGGCCCCTCCCCGACAGGGGCCGACACAGATACGCAGTATTTT. Its protein is CASSLGPSPTGADTDTQYF. The full variable domain, in which reference TRBV13 and TRBJ2-3 provide the parts outside the CDR3, is AAGVIQSPRHLIKEKRETATLKCYPIPRHDTVYWYQQGPGQDPQFLISFYEKMQSDKGSIPDRFSAQQFSDYHSELNMSSLELGDSALYFCASSLGPSPTGADTDTQYFGPGTRLTVL.